Below are 6 T cell receptor beta chains sequenced from a single sample in a study of T cells in women clearing cervical HPV infection. Clones were sequenced by immunoSEQ multiplex PCR, and TCRdb holds only the in-frame ones, with some missing. The table for this sample gives 35,000 to 45,000 clones. The sequencing sample was made of blood buffy coat. The receptors here all came from a woman aged 18-69 years with a cervical HPV16 infection that either progressed to CIN3+ or cleared (not recorded which).

About this clone itself: Sequencing ends 3 residues short of the CDR3 end; the germline J gene provides the rest. The J gene is TRBJ2-4, the V gene TRBV20-1; D is unclear. There are 13 residues in the CDR3. Germline assignment: CDR1 DFQATT and CDR2 SNEGSKA (reference sequence). V gave up 3 bases and J gave up 5 bases, with 11 bases separating them. CDR3 DNA, as far as it was read: TGCAGTGCTAGTAAAACACCGCAAAACATT. Translating it yields CSASKTPQNI. The entire CDR3 protein reads CSASKTPQNIQYF.

Note on this clone: The read gets to within 3 residues of the CDR3 end, and the germline J gene fills in the rest. The V call is TRBV5-6, the J call TRBJ2-5; D is possibly TRBD2 (5 bases). Germline CDR1 is SGHDT and CDR2 is YYEEEE. The CDR3 extends over 15 amino acids. V was pared by 4 bases and J by 5 bases, with 18 bases between. Partial CDR3 DNA: TGTGCCAGCAGCCCCCGCGGGCCCAGGCCGGAGACC. It specifies CASSPRGPRPET. The entire CDR3 reads CASSPRGPRPETQYF.

Remarks on this clone: The read falls 3 residues short of the CDR3 end, and the missing part is taken from the germline J gene. The chain recombines TRBV7-9 with TRBJ1-2, with a tentative D call TRBD1 (5 bases). CDR3 size: 13 residues. Germline V gene sequence: CDR1 SEHNR, CDR2 FQNEAQ (reference sequence). The CDR3 loop reads CASSLVGLGAYTF. Incomplete CDR3 DNA: TGTGCCAGCAGCTTAGTGGGACTAGGAGCC.

As to this clone: The read gets to within 3 residues of the CDR3 end, and the germline J gene fills in the rest. This chain links TRBV19 with TRBJ2-4, with D perhaps matching TRBD1 (6 bases). CDR1 is LNHDA and CDR2 is SQIVND in the germline V gene (reference sequence). The CDR3 runs to 16 residues. The sequenced part of the CDR3 DNA is TGTGCCAGTAGTACGGCCTATTTAGGACAGCAGGATGGT. Its protein product is CASSTAYLGQQDG. The full CDR3 sequence reads CASSTAYLGQQDGQYF.

Turning to this clone: The read ends 3 residues shy of where the CDR3 ends; the end is completed using the germline J gene. J is TRBJ1-2 and V is TRBV18; D call uncertain. The CDR3 has 13 amino acids. From germline, CDR1 is KGHSH and CDR2 LQKENI. CDR3 DNA, as far as it was read: TGTGCCAGCTCACCAGGGCTTGACGATGAC. It yields the protein CASSPGLDDD. The full CDR3 protein reads CASSPGLDDDYTF.

Note on this clone: Read data end 3 residues before the CDR3 end; the end is taken from the germline J gene. The V and J genes are TRBV5-1 and TRBJ1-4; D gene unclear. V was cut by 0 bases and J by 2 bases, with 8 bases left in between. The germline V gene has CDR1 SGHRS and CDR2 YFSETQ. This CDR3 contains 15 residues. CDR3 residues: CASSLGSVTNEKLFF. CDR3 bases read: TGCGCCAGCAGCTTGGGGTCAGTCACTAATGAAAAA.